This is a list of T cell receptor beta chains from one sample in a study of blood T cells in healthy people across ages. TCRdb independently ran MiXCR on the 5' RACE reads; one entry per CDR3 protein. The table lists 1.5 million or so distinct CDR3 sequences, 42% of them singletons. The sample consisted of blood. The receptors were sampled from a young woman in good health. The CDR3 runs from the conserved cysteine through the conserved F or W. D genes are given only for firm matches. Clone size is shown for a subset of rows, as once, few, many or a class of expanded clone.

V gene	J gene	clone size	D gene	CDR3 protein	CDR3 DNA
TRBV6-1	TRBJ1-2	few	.	CASSETTTNYGYTF	TGTGCCAGCAGTGAAACGACTACTAACTATGGCTACACCTTC
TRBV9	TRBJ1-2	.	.	CASSAIGALEGYGYTF	TGTGCCAGCAGCGCCATCGGCGCCCTCGAGGGCTATGGCTACACCTTC
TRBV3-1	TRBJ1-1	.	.	CASSQGQALGTEAFF	TGTGCCAGCAGCCAAGGGCAGGCATTAGGGACTGAAGCTTTCTTT
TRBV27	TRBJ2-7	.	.	CASRRGAGYEQYF	TGTGCCAGTCGACGGGGGGCGGGGTACGAGCAGTACTTC
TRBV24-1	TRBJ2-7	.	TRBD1	CATSDPGTGNYEQYF	TGTGCCACCAGTGATCCCGGGACAGGCAACTACGAGCAGTACTTC
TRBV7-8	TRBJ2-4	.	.	CASSSDRILAKNIQYF	TGTGCCAGCAGCTCCGACAGGATCCTAGCCAAAAACATTCAGTACTTC
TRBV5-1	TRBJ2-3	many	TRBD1	CASSYGTAKDTQYF	TGCGCCAGCAGCTACGGGACAGCAAAGGATACGCAGTATTTT
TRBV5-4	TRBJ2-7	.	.	CAIERFPLSEQYF	TGTGCCATCGAGCGGTTCCCACTCTCCGAGCAGTACTTC
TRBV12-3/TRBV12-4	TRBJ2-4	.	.	CASSSRGTGIQYF	TGTGCCAGCAGTTCCCGGGGAACGGGGATTCAGTACTTC
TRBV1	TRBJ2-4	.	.	CTSSPRLQYF	TGCACCAGCAGCCCACGACTTCAGTACTTC
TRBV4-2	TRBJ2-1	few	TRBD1	CASSQEWGQGAGNEQFF	TGTGCCAGCAGCCAAGAGTGGGGACAGGGGGCAGGCAATGAGCAGTTCTTC
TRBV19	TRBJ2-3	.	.	CASSIGGLTDTQYF	TGTGCCAGTAGTATAGGCGGGCTCACAGATACGCAGTATTTT
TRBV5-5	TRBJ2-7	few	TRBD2	CASSSKTSGPLLEQYF	TGTGCCAGCAGCTCTAAGACTAGCGGCCCCTTATTGGAGCAGTACTTC
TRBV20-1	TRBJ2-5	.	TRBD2	CSARAGGGLALSETQYF	TGCAGTGCTAGGGCAGGGGGGGGACTAGCGCTTTCGGAGACCCAGTACTTC
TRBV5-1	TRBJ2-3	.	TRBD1	CASSLGRGRPDTQYF	TGCGCCAGCAGCTTGGGCAGGGGGCGTCCAGATACGCAGTATTTT
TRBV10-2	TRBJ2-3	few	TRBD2	CASMRLAITDTQYF	TGCGCCAGCATGAGACTAGCAATCACAGATACGCAGTATTTT
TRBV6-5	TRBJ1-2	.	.	CASRTKVRGFYGYTF	TGTGCCAGCAGGACTAAAGTTCGTGGGTTCTATGGCTACACCTTC
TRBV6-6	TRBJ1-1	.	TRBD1	CASSYSGTGETEAFF	TGTGCCAGCAGTTACTCCGGGACAGGGGAGACTGAAGCTTTCTTT
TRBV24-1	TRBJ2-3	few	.	CATTGANGGSTDTQYF	TGTGCCACCACAGGGGCTAATGGAGGTTCCACAGATACGCAGTATTTT
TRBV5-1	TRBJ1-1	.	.	CASSLDTSNTEAFF	TGCGCCAGCAGCTTGGACACATCGAACACTGAAGCTTTCTTT
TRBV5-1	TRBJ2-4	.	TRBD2	CASSLEFQAGNENIQYF	TGCGCCAGCAGCTTGGAGTTTCAAGCGGGGAATGAAAACATTCAGTACTTC
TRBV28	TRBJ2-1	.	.	CASRTTRAAYNEQFF	TGTGCCAGCAGAACTACCCGGGCGGCCTATAATGAGCAGTTCTTC
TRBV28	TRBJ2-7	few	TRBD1	CASSSMIGGQDFYEQYF	TGTGCCAGCAGTTCTATGATCGGAGGACAGGATTTCTACGAGCAGTACTTC
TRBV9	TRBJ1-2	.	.	CASSVGAFPNYGYTF	TGTGCCAGCAGCGTAGGGGCATTCCCTAACTATGGCTACACCTTC
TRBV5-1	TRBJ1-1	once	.	CASRRGQAGNTEAFF	TGCGCCAGCAGACGCGGACAAGCTGGGAACACTGAAGCTTTCTTT
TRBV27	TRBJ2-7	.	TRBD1	CASSVPGQGTYEQYF	TGTGCCAGCAGTGTACCGGGACAGGGTACCTACGAGCAGTACTTC
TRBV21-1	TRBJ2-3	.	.	CASSKRRGDTQYF	TGTGCCAGCAGCAAGCGGAGAGGGGATACGCAGTATTTT
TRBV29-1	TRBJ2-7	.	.	CSVEAGRPGEQYF	TGCAGCGTTGAGGCCGGCCGACCAGGCGAGCAGTACTTC
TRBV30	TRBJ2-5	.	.	CAWRGRGRETQYF	TGTGCCTGGAGAGGTCGGGGGCGCGAGACCCAGTACTTC
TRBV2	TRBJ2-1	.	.	CASSEEARSYNEQFF	TGTGCCAGCAGTGAGGAGGCTCGTTCCTACAATGAGCAGTTCTTC
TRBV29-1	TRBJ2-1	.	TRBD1	CSALGGQGALGSYNEQFF	TGCAGCGCACTCGGGGGACAGGGGGCCCTAGGCTCCTACAATGAGCAGTTCTTC
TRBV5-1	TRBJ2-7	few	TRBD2	CASSLDPLAGEDEQYF	TGCGCCAGCAGCTTGGATCCTCTAGCGGGAGAGGACGAGCAGTACTTC
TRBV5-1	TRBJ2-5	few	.	CASTPTGFRETQYF	TGCGCCAGCACCCCTACGGGCTTTAGGGAGACCCAGTACTTC
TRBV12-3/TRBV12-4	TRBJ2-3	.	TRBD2	CASSLSSGGYTDTQYF	TGTGCCAGCAGTTTGAGTAGCGGGGGCTACACAGATACGCAGTATTTT
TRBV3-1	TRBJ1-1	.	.	CASSQGVLQGLNTEAFF	TGTGCCAGCAGCCAAGGGGTCCTACAGGGACTGAACACTGAAGCTTTCTTT
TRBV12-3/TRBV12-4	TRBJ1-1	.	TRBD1	CASTSAGGWGTEAFF	TGTGCCAGCACCTCGGCAGGGGGGTGGGGCACTGAAGCTTTCTTT
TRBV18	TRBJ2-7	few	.	CASSPGSNFYEQYF	TGTGCCAGCTCACCGGGAAGTAATTTCTACGAGCAGTACTTC
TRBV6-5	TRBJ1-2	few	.	CASSYGVGGYTF	TGTGCCAGCAGTTATGGGGTAGGGGGCTACACCTTC
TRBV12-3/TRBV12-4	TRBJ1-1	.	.	CASKLWNTEAFF	TGTGCCAGCAAACTCTGGAACACTGAAGCTTTCTTT
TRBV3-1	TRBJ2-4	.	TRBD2	CASNQDSLAGQIQYF	TGTGCCAGCAACCAAGATAGCCTAGCGGGACAAATTCAGTACTTC
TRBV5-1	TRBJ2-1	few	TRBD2	CASRGFGGREGRDNEQFF	TGCGCCAGCAGGGGCTTCGGGGGACGGGAGGGCAGGGACAATGAGCAGTTCTTC
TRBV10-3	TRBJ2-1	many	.	CATLGEDEQFF	TGTGCCACCCTGGGAGAAGATGAGCAGTTCTTC
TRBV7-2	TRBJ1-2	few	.	CASSLVQSNYGYTF	TGTGCCAGCAGCTTGGTTCAATCTAACTATGGCTACACCTTC
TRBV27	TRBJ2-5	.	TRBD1	CASRRTGEGTQYF	TGTGCCAGCAGAAGGACAGGGGAAGGGACCCAGTACTTC
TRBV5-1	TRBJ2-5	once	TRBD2	CASSNGLAGRVGGETQYF	TGCGCCAGCAGCAACGGACTAGCGGGGCGCGTCGGGGGAGAGACCCAGTACTTC
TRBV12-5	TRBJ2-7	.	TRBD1	CASGSTGQVDNEQYF	TGTGCTAGTGGATCTACGGGACAGGTAGACAATGAGCAGTACTTC
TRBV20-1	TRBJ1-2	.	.	CSAIRGDHGYTF	TGCAGTGCTATACGGGGGGACCATGGCTACACCTTC
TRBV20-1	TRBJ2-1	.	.	CSARDRTGERVGESSYNEQFF	TGCAGTGCTAGAGATAGGACAGGCGAGCGGGTGGGGGAGAGCTCCTACAATGAGCAGTTCTTC